The entry below describes one T cell receptor (beta chain). It lacks a known antigen. Per-base quality was not reported, and no clone a single base away is much larger than it. The sample contains more than one DNA sequence encoding this CDR3. The data derive from a study of shared clonotypes between healthy human individuals (dated by TCRdb to the early 2020s). About the full investigation: Three men and two women, aged 18 to 49 years, made up the cohort. For each donor, CD4 naive and CD4 memory were each given three plates, CD8 naive was given two plates, and CD8 memory was given one plate. The study deeply sequenced blood TCR repertoires of about 5 healthy adults to estimate repertoire size and the extent of clonotype sharing between individuals. To increase sequencing depth and limit assay-specific biases, TCR repertoire library preparation and sequencing were carried out by different laboratories using diverse techniques. Leukapheresis yielded between about 0.9 and 10 billion PBMCs per donor.

TCR CDR3 regions were amplified from genomic DNA by multiplex PCR using the deep immunoSEQ assay. Extracted genomic DNA from each cell subset was distributed evenly across all wells of several immunoSEQ 96-well plates, and each plate was treated as a replicate. For sorted subsets, roughly 200 ng of genomic DNA, equivalent to roughly 33,000 T cell genomes, went into each replicate PCR. The purified libraries were quantified using a Qubit 3.0 fluorometer, sized with a Bioanalyzer 2100, and then quantified again using the KAPA Library Quantification kit. Every immunoSEQ 96-well plate was sequenced on a separate single-read 150-cycle Illumina NextSeq 550 flow cell. In the authors' own workflow: The immunoSEQ output contained only junctional sequences without quality scores, so filtering could not match that applied to full-length reads. To assign V/J genes and CDR3, sequences were annotated against IMGT germline references using PyIR, a Python wrapper for IgBLAST v1.9. Any read was removed if the V/J assignment was weak (E-value above 1e-6), the CDR3 was missing, or the read contained stop codons, out-of-frame junctions, or ambiguous translated residues. V3J clonotypes were defined as sequences sharing the same inferred V gene, J gene, and CDR3 amino acid sequence. Percentage overlap between repertoires was calculated by dividing the number of shared unique clonotypes by the size of the smaller repertoire. RTK rarefaction, the Chao1 estimator, and Recon v2.1 estimates of unobserved clonotypes were used to assess repertoire richness. For all TCRbeta clonotypes obtained by the gDNA method from several donors, generation probabilities were computed with OLGA. This is the immuneACCESS table as TCRdb keeps it, with only in-frame sequences that have V and J called. A part of the clones is gone; compared with another copy, unresolved V genes explain less than half, and the rest is unexplained. V, J and clone size derive from that table, while D and trimming were established from the DNA sequence. In this sample the table shows roughly 640,000 clones, about 97% of which occur a single time. The ten most abundant clones make up 0.055% to 0.07% of the sample.

The paper as a whole reports these results and caveats: About 5% of naive CD4, 3.5% of naive CD8, about 2.4% of memory CD4, and around 0.42% of memory CD8 clonotypes were shared across several donors. Naive subsets generally had larger estimated clonotype richness than memory subsets did. Rarefaction of sorted-subset datasets indicated incomplete sequencing despite the large sequencing depth. The genetic and exposure-history diversity represented was limited by the small number of donors. Compared with non-shared clonotypes, clonotypes shared by all four sorted-subset donors had higher generation probabilities. Only blood was sampled, and tissue TCR repertoires likely differ from those in blood. Pairwise subsampling indicated that sequencing depth was expected to affect the degree of clonotype sharing among donors.

The donors were healthy, HIV-negative adults who had no recently reported acute infections or vaccinations. Every donor was a Caucasian adult residing in Nashville, Tennessee, USA. CD4+ T cells were enriched by magnetic negative selection; naive cells were then positively selected on CD45RA, and the negative fraction formed the memory subset. Blood was collected by leukapheresis, and PBMCs were isolated by Ficoll-Histopaque density gradient centrifugation and then cryopreserved in liquid nitrogen vapor phase. Analytical flow cytometry was used to check the purity and quantity of every magnetically sorted T cell population. Each sorted fraction had its genomic DNA isolated and then quantified by UV absorbance on a Nanodrop 2000c. Sequenced: naive CD4+ T cells sorted from blood. In the paper's terms, the cell subset or site label means: CD45RA+ positively selected. The receptor's source is a woman in her 30s in good health.

The bases are TGTGCCAGCTCACCAGCATTGAACACTGAAGCTTTCTTT. The encoded protein is CASSPALNTEAFF. The rearrangement joined TRBV18 to TRBJ1-1; no confident D gene assignment can be made. The germline ends are 4 bases apart after V is trimmed by 2 bases and J by 0 bases. Inclusive of the bounding cysteine and phenylalanine, the CDR3 is 13 residues long. The DNA shown is the 39-base CDR3, in frame from base 1. CDR1 and CDR2 are drawn from the germline V gene: KGHSH, LQKENI.